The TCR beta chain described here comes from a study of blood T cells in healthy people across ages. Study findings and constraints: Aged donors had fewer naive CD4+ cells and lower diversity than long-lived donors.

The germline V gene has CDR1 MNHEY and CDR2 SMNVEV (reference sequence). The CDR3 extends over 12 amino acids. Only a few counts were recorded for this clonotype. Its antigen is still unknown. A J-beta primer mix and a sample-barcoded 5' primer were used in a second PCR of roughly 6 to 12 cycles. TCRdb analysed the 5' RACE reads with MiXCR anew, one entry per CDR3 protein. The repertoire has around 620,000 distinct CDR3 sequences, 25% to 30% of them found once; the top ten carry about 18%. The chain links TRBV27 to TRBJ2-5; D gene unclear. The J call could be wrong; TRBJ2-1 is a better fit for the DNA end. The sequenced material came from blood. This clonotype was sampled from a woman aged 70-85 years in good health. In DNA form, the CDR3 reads TGTGCCAGCAGTCCTCAGCAAGGCGGGCAGTTCTTC. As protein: CASSPQQGGQFF.